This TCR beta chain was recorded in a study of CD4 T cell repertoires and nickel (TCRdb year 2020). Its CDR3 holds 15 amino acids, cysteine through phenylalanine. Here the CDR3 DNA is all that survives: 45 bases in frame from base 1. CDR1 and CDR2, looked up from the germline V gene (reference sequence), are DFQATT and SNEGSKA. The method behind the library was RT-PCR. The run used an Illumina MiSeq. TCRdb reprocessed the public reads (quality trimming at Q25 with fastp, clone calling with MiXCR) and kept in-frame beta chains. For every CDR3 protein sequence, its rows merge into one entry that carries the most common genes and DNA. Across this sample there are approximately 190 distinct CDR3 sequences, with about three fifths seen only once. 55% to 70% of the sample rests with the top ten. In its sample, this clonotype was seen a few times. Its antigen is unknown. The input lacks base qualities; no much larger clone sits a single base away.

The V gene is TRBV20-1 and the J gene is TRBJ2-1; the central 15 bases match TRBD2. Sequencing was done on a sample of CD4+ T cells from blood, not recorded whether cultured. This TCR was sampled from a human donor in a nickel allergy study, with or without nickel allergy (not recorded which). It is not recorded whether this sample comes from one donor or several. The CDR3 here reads CSHVPGLAGGNEQFF. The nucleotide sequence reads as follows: TGCAGCCATGTGCCGGGACTAGCGGGGGGCAATGAGCAGTTCTTC.